This T cell receptor beta chain was captured in a study of T-cell memory formation after mild COVID-19. Points from the study as a whole: Clones contracting across day 15 to 85 had a balanced CD4/CD8 profile; later expanding clones leaned CD4+. Contracting CD4+ clones were located mainly in CM and EM, and CD8+ clones in EMRA.

Each CDR3 protein gets one entry after TCRdb re-called the 5' RACE reads with MiXCR. Among about 600,000 distinct CDR3 sequences listed, less than 25% were seen once. This clonotype occurred a few times. As yet, its antigen is unknown. The junction departs from the called germline gene at one end, perhaps through a read error. The sequenced material came from PBMCs or a T cell subset sorted from them (not recorded which). This TCR was sampled from an adult woman who had mild COVID-19 (a few samples of this study predate the infection). Cell type and time point are not known.

CDR3 loop: CASSVVGDTRLNF. CDR3 sequence (DNA): TGTGCCAGCAGCGTAGTGGGCGACACCAGGCTCAACTTC. V and J are TRBV9 and TRBJ2-7, with D hard to call. Germline V lookup: CDR1 SGDLS, CDR2 YYNGEE. CDR3 length equals 13 residues.